Sequencing of this T cell receptor beta chain was carried out in a study of T cells expressing NK-cell markers. Overall study context: Cells sorted as CD3+CD56+NKG2C+, CD3+CD56+NKG2C- and CD3+CD56-NKG2C+ T cells supplied the TCR beta repertoires. One of eight sequenced donors was HCMV-seronegative; the other seven were seropositive.

Germline V gene sequence: CDR1 SQVTM, CDR2 ANQGSEA. This CDR3 comprises 14 residues. TCRdb reprocessed the 5' RACE reads and keeps a single row for each CDR3 protein, giving no DNA. The table gives more than 400,000 distinct CDR3 sequences; the top ten clones make up 6% to 8% of it. The V and J genes are TRBV29-1 and TRBJ2-5; TCRdb names TRBD1, which stays unverified in the absence of DNA. Sequenced: blood T cells: a sorted CD56 or NKG2C T cell subset, CD4+ or CD8+ T cells, or bulk PBMC T cells (not recorded which). The source is a woman aged 18 to 75 in good health. The CDR3 is CSVPGQGVIETQYF. The full variable domain, completed using reference TRBV29-1 and TRBJ2-5, is SAVISQKPSRDICQRGTSLTIQCQVDSQVTMMFWYRQQPGQSLTLIATANQGSEATYESGFVIDKFPISRPNLTFSTLTVSNMSPEDSSIYLCSVPGQGVIETQYFGPGTRLLVL.